Below, 26 T cell receptor beta chains from the same sample are listed, as sequenced in a study of cytomegalovirus exposure and HLA in healthy donors. Primers for the PCR totalled 60 Vbeta and 13 Jbeta. TCRdb keeps only in-frame clones here, not all; method: immunoSEQ multiplex PCR. The sample yields about 160,000 clones, 81% seen once. What was sequenced was PBMCs. The source of these receptors is a woman in her 50s in good health and CMV-seronegative.

The table lists this clone with a few counts. The chain combines TRBV5-6 with TRBJ1-2; 10 bases are a match to TRBD1. CDR3 length: 15 amino acids. V shed 3 bases, J shed 4 bases, and the junction held 6 bases outside the gene matches. From germline, CDR1 is SGHDT and CDR2 YYEEEE. In DNA form, the CDR3 reads TGTGCCAGCAGCTCAGGGACAGGGGCCAGCTATGGCTACACCTTC. Translation gives CASSSGTGASYGYTF.

This clone was seen a handful of times. This chain joins TRBV20-1 and TRBJ1-1; unclear D gene. CDR3 size: 10 residues. Trimming took 3 bases from V and 11 from J, leaving 10 bases between them. Germline CDR1 reads DFQATT; CDR2 reads SNEGSKA (reference sequence). The DNA of the CDR3 is TGCAGTGCTAGTCATCACGGGGCTTTCTTT. Translation: CSASHHGAFF.

This clone was observed once. The V call is TRBV27, the J call TRBJ2-1; 11 bases align to TRBD1. This CDR3 spans 14 amino acids. V dropped 8 bases and J dropped 3; count of bases not matched to a gene: 3. Germline V gene data show CDR1 as MNHEY and CDR2 as SMNVEV (reference sequence). The CDR3 DNA follows: TGTGCCAGCGCAGGGACAGGGGGCTACAATGAGCAGTTCTTC. Its protein is CASAGTGGYNEQFF.

The CDR3 sequence: CASSNTAELTEAFF. CDR3 DNA: TGTGCCAGCAGCAACACGGCGGAGTTAACTGAAGCTTTCTTT. The chain is built from TRBV28 and TRBJ1-1, with unresolved D. This CDR3 region has 14 residues. Trimming took 6 bases from V and 5 from J, leaving 16 bases between them. Per germline, CDR1 MDHEN and CDR2 SYDVKM.

This clone was seen a handful of times. The rearrangement links TRBV4-1 to TRBJ2-5; TRBD1 might be the D (6 bases). Germline V gene lookup returns CDR1 MGHRA and CDR2 YSYEKL. The length of the CDR3 is 15 residues. Trimming took 3 bases from V and 0 from J, leaving 11 bases between them. CDR3 in DNA: TGCGCCAGCAGCCAGCCGGACAGAAACCAAGAGACCCAGTACTTC. Amino acid sequence: CASSQPDRNQETQYF.

Comment on this clone: The germline gene is not matched at one end of the junction; a read error may be the cause. The same CDR3 is also encoded by other DNA sequences in this sample. The J gene is TRBJ1-2, the V gene TRBV10-3; perhaps TRBD1 as D (6 bases). The CDR3 length is 15 residues. CDR1 ENHRY and CDR2 SYGVKD come from the germline V gene. CDR3 residues: CAISRQENSAYGYTF. The CDR3 region has the DNA TGTGCCATCAGTAGACAGGAAAATTCCGCCTATGGTTACACCTTC.

V and J are TRBV7-8 and TRBJ2-1; 9 bases map to TRBD2. This CDR3 comprises 13 residues. V lost 4 bases and J lost 15; bases outside the gene matches: 10. Germline CDR1 is SGHVS and CDR2 is FQNEAQ. The CDR3 here is CASSSVIAGAWFF. The CDR3 nucleotides are TGTGCCAGCAGCTCCGTGATAGCGGGAGCGTGGTTCTTC.

The V call is TRBV9, the J call TRBJ1-3; 7 bases align to TRBD1. Germline V gene data show CDR1 as SGDLS and CDR2 as YYNGEE. The CDR3 is made up of 14 amino acids. J was trimmed by 1 base and V by 3 bases; bases with no gene match: 1. Here the CDR3 reads CASSGTGSGNTIYF. The CDR3 bases are TGTGCCAGCAGCGGGACAGGTTCTGGAAACACCATATATTTT.

For this clone: One end of the junction does not line up with germline, which may come from a read error. Other DNA sequences in this specimen translate into the identical CDR3. The V gene is TRBV4-3, the J gene TRBJ2-7; TRBD1 matches at 7 bases. This CDR3 contains 16 residues. CDR1 and CDR2 (germline): LGHNA, YSLEER. The CDR3 here is CASSQDPADRSYEQYF. The CDR3 DNA reads TGCGCCAGCAGCCAAGATCCTGCGGACAGGTCCTATGAGCAGTACTTC.

The rearrangement uses TRBV4-3 and TRBJ2-3, with TRBD2 matching 11 bases. The CDR3 length is 17 residues. Germline V gives CDR1 LGHNA, CDR2 YSLEER. The V and J ends lost 0 bases and 8 bases, in that order; junction bases with no gene match: 10. This CDR3 is CASSQDILAGVFATQYF. CDR3 nucleotides: TGCGCCAGCAGCCAAGATATACTAGCGGGAGTATTTGCTACGCAGTATTTT.

The chain links TRBV27 to TRBJ2-1; 10 bases align to TRBD1. Looked up from germline, CDR1 is MNHEY and CDR2 is SMNVEV (reference sequence). This CDR3 has 13 amino acids. J was trimmed by 8 bases and V by 4 bases; bases with no gene match: 2. CDR3 in DNA: TGTGCCAGCAGTTCGGGACAGGGGTATGAGCAGTTCTTC. Translated, it gives CASSSGQGYEQFF.

V and J are TRBV7-8 and TRBJ2-5, with D unclear. This CDR3 spans 14 amino acids. Germline CDR1 SGHVS, CDR2 FQNEAQ. The V and J ends lost 1 base and 3 bases respectively, with 9 bases between them. This CDR3 is CASSLDQTEETQYF. CDR3 nucleotides: TGTGCCAGCAGCTTAGATCAAACAGAAGAGACCCAGTACTTC.

This clone was recorded a few times. The chain recombines TRBV28 with TRBJ1-2; a possible D gene is TRBD1 (5 bases). CDR1 MDHEN and CDR2 SYDVKM come from the germline V gene. CDR3 size: 14 residues. V lost 3 bases and J lost 4, with 12 bases in between. This CDR3 is CASSFPGTIYGYTF. In DNA form, the CDR3 reads TGTGCCAGCAGTTTCCCCGGGACTATCTATGGCTACACCTTC.

The CDR3 nucleotides are TGCGCCAGCAGCTTGCCGAGCCAGGGGAATGGCTACACCTTC. The encoded protein is CASSLPSQGNGYTF. The gene calls are TRBV5-1 and TRBJ1-2; D may be TRBD1 (6 bases). The germline V gene encodes CDR1 SGHRS and CDR2 YFSETQ. This CDR3 has 14 amino acids. V gave up 1 base and J gave up 6 bases, with 13 bases separating them.

The J gene is TRBJ2-1, the V gene TRBV11-2; D perhaps matches TRBD1 (5 bases). Germline-derived CDR1 and CDR2 are SGHAT and FQNNGV. The germline V and J ends were trimmed by 2 bases and 10 bases, with 12 bases remaining between them. The CDR3 is made up of 13 amino acids. The CDR3 loop reads CASSLKQGSEQFF. The CDR3 DNA reads TGTGCCAGCAGCTTAAAGCAGGGATCCGAGCAGTTCTTC.

The V call is TRBV10-3, the J call TRBJ1-3, with 7 positions matching TRBD1. The V and J ends lost 8 bases and 3 bases, in that order; junction bases with no gene match: 4. The CDR3 sequence is 13 residues long. Germline assignment: CDR1 ENHRY and CDR2 SYGVKD. CDR3 sequence: CAIGGGDGNTIYF. Here the CDR3 DNA reads TGTGCCATCGGAGGGGGCGATGGAAACACCATATATTTT.

This chain joins TRBV7-2 and TRBJ1-1; 8 bases match TRBD1. With 5 bases clipped from V and 4 bases from J, the junction kept 6 bases outside the gene matches. The CDR3 covers 14 residues. The germline gives CDR1 SGHTA, CDR2 FQGNSA. The CDR3 sequence is CASSMDRESTEAFF. DNA of the CDR3: TGTGCCAGCAGCATGGACAGGGAGAGCACTGAAGCTTTCTTT.

CDR3 nucleotide sequence: TGTGCCAGCAGCCAAGCCCTACGTGGCGGGGGGAACAATGAGCAGTTCTTC. Translation gives CASSQALRGGGNNEQFF. The V gene is TRBV16, the J gene TRBJ2-1; 8 bases are a match to TRBD2. CDR1 is KGHSY, CDR2 FQNENV, per germline. V lost 2 bases and J lost 5; bases outside the gene matches: 11. This CDR3 has 17 residues.

The chain employs TRBV6-6 and TRBJ2-3; 7 bases match TRBD1. J was trimmed by 4 bases and V by 5 bases; bases with no gene match: 6. Germline V gene data show CDR1 as MNHNY and CDR2 as SVGAGI (reference sequence). This CDR3 spans 14 amino acids. The CDR3: CASSATGIPDTQYF. The CDR3 bases are TGTGCCAGCAGTGCGACAGGGATCCCAGATACGCAGTATTTT.

The gene calls are TRBV7-8 and TRBJ2-7; 7 bases fit TRBD1. The CDR3 runs 14 residues. The J segment lost 0 bases and the V segment lost 5 bases, leaving 4 bases of the junction unmatched. Germline V gives CDR1 SGHVS, CDR2 FQNEAQ. The CDR3 loop reads CASSLRDSSYEQYF. Written as DNA, the CDR3 is TGTGCCAGCAGCCTAAGGGACAGCTCCTACGAGCAGTACTTC.

The DNA of the CDR3 is TGTGCCAGCACCCTAGGGGGCAGCAGGAACACTGAAGCTTTCTTT. Encoded protein: CASTLGGSRNTEAFF. V is TRBV28 and J is TRBJ1-1; 7 bases align to TRBD1. The junction had 9 bases not matched to a gene; V was cut back by 7 bases and J by 1 base. This CDR3 region has 15 residues. The germline V gene has CDR1 MDHEN and CDR2 SYDVKM.

The chain recombines TRBV29-1 with TRBJ2-1; maybe TRBD2 (5 bases). Germline values: CDR1 SQVTM, CDR2 ANQGSEA. The CDR3 contains 15 residues. Trimming left V 3 bases short and J 8 bases short, with 20 bases between. DNA of the CDR3: TGCAGCGTTGACCTAGGTAGCGTAGACAAGGATGAGCAGTTCTTC. It codes for CSVDLGSVDKDEQFF.

The chain combines TRBV5-4 with TRBJ2-1; 7 nucleotides match TRBD2. Losses at the gene ends were 0 bases for V and 0 bases for J; bases not matched to a gene: 3. The length of the CDR3 is 16 residues. Germline-derived CDR1 and CDR2 are SGHNT and YYREEE (reference sequence). The CDR3 loop is CASSLVTSASYNEQFF. In DNA form, the CDR3 reads TGTGCCAGCAGCTTGGTCACTAGCGCCTCCTACAATGAGCAGTTCTTC.

The rearrangement joins TRBV6-5 to TRBJ1-2; D gene unclear. Germline loops: CDR1 MNHEY, CDR2 SVGAGI. This CDR3 is 15 amino acids long. Trimming stripped 5 bases from V and 6 bases from J, with 19 bases between. The CDR3 region is CASSPSGVVMNGYTF. The CDR3 DNA follows: TGTGCCAGCAGTCCCAGCGGGGTGGTGATGAATGGCTACACCTTC.

This chain joins TRBV5-8 and TRBJ2-5, with D tentatively TRBD1 (6 bases). V lost 2 bases and J 5 bases, leaving 19 bases between the germline ends. In germline, CDR1 is SGHTS, CDR2 YDEGEE. The CDR3 is 16 residues long. The CDR3 bases are TGTGCCAGCAGCTTTTTTCACAGGGACCGTAGGGAGACCCAGTACTTC. Translation gives CASSFFHRDRRETQYF.

Only one count was recorded for this clone. This chain uses TRBV4-3 with TRBJ2-7; 8 bases are shared with TRBD1. The V gene's germline CDR1 is LGHNA and CDR2 YSLEER. After removal of 1 base from V and 3 bases from J, the junction contained 5 bases not matched to a gene. This CDR3 contains 15 residues. CDR3 DNA sequence: TGCGCCAGCAGCCAAGGACAGGGGTTAATCTACGAGCAGTACTTC. Its protein is CASSQGQGLIYEQYF.